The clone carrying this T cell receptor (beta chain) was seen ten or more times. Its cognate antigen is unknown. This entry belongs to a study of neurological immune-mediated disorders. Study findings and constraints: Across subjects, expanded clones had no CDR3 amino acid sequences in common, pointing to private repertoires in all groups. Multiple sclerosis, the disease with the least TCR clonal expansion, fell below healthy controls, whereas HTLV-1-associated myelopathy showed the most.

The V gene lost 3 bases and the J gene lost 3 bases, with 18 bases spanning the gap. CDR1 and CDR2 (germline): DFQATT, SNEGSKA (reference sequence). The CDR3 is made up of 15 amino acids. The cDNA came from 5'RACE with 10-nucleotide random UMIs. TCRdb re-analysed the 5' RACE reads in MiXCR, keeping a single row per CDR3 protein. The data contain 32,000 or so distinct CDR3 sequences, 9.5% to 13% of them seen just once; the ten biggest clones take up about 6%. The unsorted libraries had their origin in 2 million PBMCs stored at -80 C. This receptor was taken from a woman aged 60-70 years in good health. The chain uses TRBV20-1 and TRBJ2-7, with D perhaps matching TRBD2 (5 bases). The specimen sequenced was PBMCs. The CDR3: CSASGLAGADYEQYF. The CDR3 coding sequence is TGCAGTGCTAGCGGGCTAGCCGGCGCCGACTACGAGCAGTACTTC.